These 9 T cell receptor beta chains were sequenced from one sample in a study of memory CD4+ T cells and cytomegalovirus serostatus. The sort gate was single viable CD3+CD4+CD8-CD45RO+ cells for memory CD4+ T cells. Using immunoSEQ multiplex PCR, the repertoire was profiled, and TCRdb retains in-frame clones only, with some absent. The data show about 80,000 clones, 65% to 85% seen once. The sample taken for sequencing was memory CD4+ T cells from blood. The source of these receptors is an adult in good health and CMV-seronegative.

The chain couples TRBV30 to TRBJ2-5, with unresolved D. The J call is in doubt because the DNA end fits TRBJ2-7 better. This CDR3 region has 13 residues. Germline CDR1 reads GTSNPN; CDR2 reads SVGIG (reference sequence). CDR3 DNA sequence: TGTGCCTGGAGTGCCCCTAGCTCCTACGAGCAGTACTTC. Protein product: CAWSAPSSYEQYF.

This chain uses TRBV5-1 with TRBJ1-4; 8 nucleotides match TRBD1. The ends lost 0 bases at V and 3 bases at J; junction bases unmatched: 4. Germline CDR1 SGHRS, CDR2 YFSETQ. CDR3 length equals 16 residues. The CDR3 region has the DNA TGCGCCAGCAGCTTGGGACAGGGGCAATCTAATGAAAAACTGTTTTTT. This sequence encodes CASSLGQGQSNEKLFF.

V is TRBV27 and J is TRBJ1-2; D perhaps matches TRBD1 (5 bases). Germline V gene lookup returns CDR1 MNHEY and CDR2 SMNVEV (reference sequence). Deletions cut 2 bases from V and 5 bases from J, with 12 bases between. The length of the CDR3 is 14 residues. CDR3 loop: CASSLQGPKYGYTF. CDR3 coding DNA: TGTGCCAGCAGTTTACAGGGTCCCAAGTATGGCTACACCTTC.

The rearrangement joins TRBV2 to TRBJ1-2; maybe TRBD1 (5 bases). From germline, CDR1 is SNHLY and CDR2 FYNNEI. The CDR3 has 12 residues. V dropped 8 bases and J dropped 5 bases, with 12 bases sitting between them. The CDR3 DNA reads TGTGCCAGCCGGGACGGAATTTATGGCTACACCTTC. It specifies CASRDGIYGYTF. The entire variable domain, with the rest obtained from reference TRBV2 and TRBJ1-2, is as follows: EPEVTQTPSHQVTQMGQEVILRCVPISNHLYFYWYRQILGQKVEFLVSFYNNEISEKSEIFDDQFSVERPDGSNFTLKIRSTKLEDSAMYFCASRDGIYGYTFGSGTRLTVV.

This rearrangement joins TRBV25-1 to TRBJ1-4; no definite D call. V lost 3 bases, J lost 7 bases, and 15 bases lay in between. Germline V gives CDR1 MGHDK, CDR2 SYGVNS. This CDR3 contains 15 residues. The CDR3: CASSDHPNRGEKLFF. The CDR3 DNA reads TGTGCCAGCAGTGATCACCCGAACCGGGGTGAAAAACTGTTTTTT.

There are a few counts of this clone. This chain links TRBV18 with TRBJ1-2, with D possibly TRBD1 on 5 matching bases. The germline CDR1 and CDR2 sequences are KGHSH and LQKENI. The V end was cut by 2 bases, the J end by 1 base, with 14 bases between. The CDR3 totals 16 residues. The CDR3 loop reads CASSPNSGTLNYGYTF. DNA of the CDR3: TGTGCCAGCTCACCAAATTCAGGGACCCTTAACTATGGCTACACCTTC.

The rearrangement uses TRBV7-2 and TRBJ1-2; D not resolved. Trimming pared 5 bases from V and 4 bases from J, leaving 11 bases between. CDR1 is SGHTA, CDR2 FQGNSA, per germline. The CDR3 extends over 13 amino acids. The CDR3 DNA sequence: TGTGCCAGCAGCGTGGACGGACTCTATGGCTACACCTTC. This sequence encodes CASSVDGLYGYTF.

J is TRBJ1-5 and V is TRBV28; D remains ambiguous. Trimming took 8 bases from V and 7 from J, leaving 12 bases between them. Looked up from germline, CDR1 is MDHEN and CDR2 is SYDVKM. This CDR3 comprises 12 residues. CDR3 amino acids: CASGKSAQPQHF. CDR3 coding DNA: TGTGCCAGCGGTAAGAGCGCCCAGCCCCAGCATTTT.

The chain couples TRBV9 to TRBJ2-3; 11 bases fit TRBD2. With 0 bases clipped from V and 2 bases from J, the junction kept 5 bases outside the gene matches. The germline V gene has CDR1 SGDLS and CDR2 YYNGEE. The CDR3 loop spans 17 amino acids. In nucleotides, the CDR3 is TGTGCCAGCAGCGTAGACCCTAGCGGGGGGCCCACAGATACGCAGTATTTT. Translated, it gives CASSVDPSGGPTDTQYF.